Each of the 30 T cell receptor beta chains below was sequenced from the same sample in a study of beta chain features in type 1 diabetes. General study results and limits: Among all four CD4+ subsets, Type 1 diabetes patients had TCRB CDR3s that were moderately but significantly shorter.

Their antigens remain unidentified. Sequenced material consisted of expressed TCRB transcripts (all of the isolated RNA was reverse transcribed). The assay was immunoSEQ multiplex PCR, and TCRdb's table has in-frame clones only and misses some. The sample consists of a few hundred thousand clones, 20% to 25% of them appearing once. The specimen sequenced was naive CD4+ T cells from blood. The receptors originated from a woman aged 25 to 39 with type 1 diabetes.

The chain combines TRBV27 with TRBJ1-1; possible D gene TRBD1, 5 bases. V was clipped by 6 bases and J by 4 bases, with 24 bases between them. The CDR3 extends over 17 amino acids. The germline CDR1 and CDR2 sequences are MNHEY and SMNVEV (reference sequence). CDR3 sequence reads: CASSTILRGGFSTEAFF. CDR3 coding DNA: TGTGCCAGCAGCACGATCCTGAGGGGAGGGTTTAGCACTGAAGCTTTCTTT.

This clone has just a few counts. The chain links TRBV4-1 to TRBJ2-7; no clear D gene. V shed 0 bases and J shed 2 bases, with 8 bases lying between them. Germline assignment: CDR1 MGHRA and CDR2 YSYEKL. The CDR3 extends over 14 amino acids. CDR3 protein: CASSQDYIPYEQYF. DNA of the CDR3: TGCGCCAGCAGCCAAGACTATATACCCTACGAGCAGTACTTC.

The chain joins TRBV5-4 to TRBJ1-1; D is undetermined. Trimming pared 4 bases from V and 7 bases from J, leaving 11 bases between. The germline V gene has CDR1 SGHNT and CDR2 YYREEE (reference sequence). This CDR3 comprises 12 residues. The CDR3 nucleotides read TGTGCCAGCAGCCTGACTGCGGGTGAAGCTTTCTTT. Protein product: CASSLTAGEAFF.

The rearrangement uses TRBV5-1 and TRBJ2-3; D possibly corresponds to TRBD2 (6 bases). The CDR3 spans 14 residues. Germline CDR1 and CDR2: SGHRS and YFSETQ. Trimming pared 7 bases from V and 0 bases from J, leaving 12 bases between. The CDR3 nucleotides read TGCGCCAGCCTTAGCGGAGCCAGCACAGATACGCAGTATTTT. Translated: CASLSGASTDTQYF.

Only a few counts were recorded for this clone. The rearrangement joins TRBV28 to TRBJ1-2, with D maybe TRBD1 (5 bases). The CDR3 has 15 amino acids. Germline-derived CDR1 and CDR2 are MDHEN and SYDVKM. Trimming took off 4 bases at V and 4 bases at J, with 16 bases between the two ends. For the CDR3, the DNA is TGTGCCAGCAGTTCCCCCCAGGGCCGCGGCTATGGCTACACCTTC. Translation: CASSSPQGRGYGYTF.

This rearrangement joins TRBV2 to TRBJ1-5; no definite D call. CDR1 and CDR2 from the germline V gene are SNHLY and FYNNEI. V lost 3 bases and J 4 bases, leaving 16 bases between the germline ends. The CDR3 has 16 amino acids. The CDR3: CASSEYLILGNQPQHF. The DNA of the CDR3 is TGTGCCAGCAGTGAGTACCTCATCCTAGGTAATCAGCCCCAGCATTTT.

Written as DNA, the CDR3 is TGTGCCAGCTCACCACCGACAGGGAGCTATGGCTACACCTTC. Translating it yields CASSPPTGSYGYTF. The rearrangement links TRBV18 to TRBJ1-2, with 7 bases fitting TRBD1. The CDR3 runs 14 residues. The junction had 2 bases not matched to a gene; V was cut back by 0 bases and J by 4 bases. Germline V lookup: CDR1 KGHSH, CDR2 LQKENI.

This clone appeared a few times. The J gene is TRBJ2-7, the V gene TRBV19; TRBD1 matches at 9 bases. The V gene end was trimmed by 3 bases and the J gene end by 1 base; junction bases not matched to a gene: 4. There are 15 residues in the CDR3. Germline V lookup: CDR1 LNHDA, CDR2 SQIVND (reference sequence). CDR3 bases: TGTGCCAGTAGTATTAGGGGGACAGGGTCCTACGAGCAGTACTTC. It specifies CASSIRGTGSYEQYF.

This rearrangement joins TRBV4-1 to TRBJ2-1; the D gene is possibly TRBD2 (5 bases). The CDR3 runs to 13 residues. Germline lookup yields CDR1 MGHRA and CDR2 YSYEKL. V was trimmed by 0 bases and J by 12 bases, leaving 12 bases between them. The CDR3: CASSQDRTGRQFF. The DNA of the CDR3 is TGCGCCAGCAGCCAAGATCGGACGGGAAGGCAGTTCTTC.

This rearrangement joins TRBV9 to TRBJ1-5; unclear D gene. V was pared by 2 bases and J by 9 bases, with 12 bases between. This CDR3 region has 13 residues. Germline V CDR1 and CDR2: SGDLS, YYNGEE. The CDR3 DNA is TGTGCCAGCAGCGTGGGCCCCGAGTGGCCCCAGCATTTT. As protein: CASSVGPEWPQHF. Variable domain in full (rest from reference TRBV9 and TRBJ1-5): DSGVTQTPKHLITATGQRVTLRCSPRSGDLSVYWYQQSLDQGLQFLIQYYNGEERAKGNILERFSAQQFPDLHSELNLSSLELGDSALYFCASSVGPEWPQHFGDGTRLSIL.

The sample holds a few counts of this clone. The J gene is TRBJ1-2, the V gene TRBV5-1; 9 bases are a match to TRBD1. CDR1 and CDR2 from the germline V gene are SGHRS and YFSETQ. This CDR3 is 14 amino acids long. With 4 bases clipped from V and 8 bases from J, the junction kept 9 bases outside the gene matches. CDR3 amino acids: CASSEAQGAVGYTF. CDR3 sequence (DNA): TGCGCCAGCAGCGAGGCACAGGGGGCGGTCGGCTACACCTTC. The full variable domain, its missing parts supplied by reference TRBV5-1 and TRBJ1-2, is KAGVTQTPRYLIKTRGQQVTLSCSPISGHRSVSWYQQTPGQGLQFLFEYFSETQRNKGNFPGRFSGRQFSNSRSEMNVSTLELGDSALYLCASSEAQGAVGYTFGSGTRLTVV.

J is TRBJ2-6 and V is TRBV7-9, with 8 nucleotides matching TRBD1. Germline CDR1 reads SEHNR; CDR2 reads FQNEAQ (reference sequence). This CDR3 has 18 residues. The trim removed 1 base at V and 4 bases at J, leaving 9 bases unmatched. The CDR3 sequence: CASSLGQGAPPGANVLTF. Written as DNA, the CDR3 is TGTGCCAGCAGCTTAGGGCAGGGGGCGCCCCCCGGGGCCAACGTCCTGACTTTC.

This clone was detected only a few times. The V and J genes are TRBV30 and TRBJ2-7; 11 bases map to TRBD1. Germline trimming cut 3 bases from V and 2 bases from J; bases unmatched to any gene: 6. This CDR3 spans 15 amino acids. Germline V gives CDR1 GTSNPN, CDR2 SVGIG (reference sequence). The CDR3 nucleotides read TGTGCCTGGAGCCCACGGACAGGGGGCACCTACGAGCAGTACTTC. Protein product: CAWSPRTGGTYEQYF.

In its sample, this clone was seen a few times. The rearrangement joins TRBV4-1 to TRBJ1-2, with 7 bases identical to TRBD1. Germline trimming cut 1 base from V and 4 bases from J; bases unmatched to any gene: 9. Germline V gene sequence: CDR1 MGHRA, CDR2 YSYEKL. The CDR3 runs 16 residues. The CDR3 here is CASSQGSGQKFYGYTF. The CDR3 nucleotides are TGCGCCAGCAGCCAAGGATCGGGACAGAAGTTCTATGGCTACACCTTC.

J is TRBJ1-1 and V is TRBV9; D may be TRBD1 (5 bases). Germline-derived CDR1 and CDR2 are SGDLS and YYNGEE. V was clipped by 6 bases and J by 3 bases, with 21 bases between them. The CDR3 totals 16 residues. CDR3 sequence: CASTYLSKGGDTEAFF. The DNA of the CDR3 is TGTGCCAGCACCTACTTGAGTAAGGGAGGGGACACTGAAGCTTTCTTT.

This clone was seen only a few times. The chain employs TRBV30 and TRBJ2-1; 7 bases map to TRBD1. Germline values: CDR1 GTSNPN, CDR2 SVGIG (reference sequence). CDR3 length: 12 residues. With 5 bases clipped from V and 3 bases from J, the junction kept 1 base outside the gene matches. CDR3 DNA sequence: TGTGCCTGGGGGACAGACTACAATGAGCAGTTCTTC. Its translation: CAWGTDYNEQFF.

The chain is built from TRBV9 and TRBJ2-2; 8 positions agree with TRBD2. CDR1 and CDR2 (germline): SGDLS, YYNGEE. The CDR3 is 16 amino acids. V dropped 0 bases and J dropped 9; count of bases not matched to a gene: 10. The CDR3 loop reads CASSVAGTSFGRELFF. The CDR3 nucleotides are TGTGCCAGCAGCGTAGCCGGGACTAGTTTTGGTCGGGAGCTGTTTTTT.

The chain recombines TRBV5-1 with TRBJ2-1; D is perhaps TRBD2 (6 bases). The CDR3 loop spans 16 amino acids. The V gene lost 1 base and the J gene lost 5 bases, with 16 bases spanning the gap. Germline-derived CDR1 and CDR2 are SGHRS and YFSETQ. The CDR3 loop is CASSLSPASADNEQFF. CDR3 bases: TGCGCCAGCAGCTTGTCCCCGGCTAGCGCGGACAATGAGCAGTTCTTC.

The genes are TRBV18 and TRBJ1-1, with 7 bases that match TRBD1. The CDR3 sequence is 16 residues long. The germline CDR1 and CDR2 sequences are KGHSH and LQKENI. Unmatched junction bases numbered 8, after V lost 3 bases and J lost 1 base. CDR3 DNA sequence: TGTGCCAGCTCACCGTACAGGGGTCCAGAGAACACTGAAGCTTTCTTT. Amino acid sequence: CASSPYRGPENTEAFF. Drawing the rest from reference TRBV18 and TRBJ1-1, the complete variable domain is NAGVMQNPRHLVRRRGQEARLRCSPMKGHSHVYWYRQLPEEGLKFMVYLQKENIIDESGMPKERFSAEFPKEGPSILRIQQVVRGDSAAYFCASSPYRGPENTEAFFGQGTRLTVV.

The rearrangement uses TRBV28 and TRBJ2-7; a weak D match, TRBD1 (5 bases). The CDR3 consists of 13 residues. CDR1 is MDHEN and CDR2 is SYDVKM in the germline V gene. V was shortened by 5 bases and J by 1 base, with 9 bases between the two germline ends. The DNA of the CDR3 is TGTGCCAGCAGTCCCGACAGTTCCTACGAGCAGTACTTC. Translating it yields CASSPDSSYEQYF.

The V gene is TRBV30, the J gene TRBJ1-5, with D possibly TRBD1 on 5 matching bases. The V and J ends lost 0 bases and 0 bases respectively, with 9 bases between them. CDR1 is GTSNPN and CDR2 is SVGIG in the germline V gene (reference sequence). There are 15 residues in the CDR3. CDR3 protein: CAWSVGGISNQPQHF. Here the CDR3 DNA reads TGTGCCTGGAGTGTGGGGGGGATTAGCAATCAGCCCCAGCATTTT.

The chain carries TRBV27 and TRBJ1-1; 9 nucleotides line up with TRBD1. V dropped 2 bases and J dropped 9; count of bases not matched to a gene: 4. CDR1 is MNHEY and CDR2 is SMNVEV in the germline V gene (reference sequence). The CDR3 spans 13 residues. The CDR3 sequence is CASSLGGTGKAFF. CDR3 DNA sequence: TGTGCCAGCAGTTTAGGTGGGACAGGGAAAGCTTTCTTT.

In its sample, this clone was seen a few times. The V gene is TRBV30, the J gene TRBJ1-5, with TRBD1 matching over 12 bases. The germline gives CDR1 GTSNPN, CDR2 SVGIG (reference sequence). With 2 bases clipped from V and 5 bases from J, the junction kept 10 bases outside the gene matches. This CDR3 has 17 amino acids. The CDR3 DNA reads TGTGCCTGGAGTAAAAACACCGGGACAGGGGGCTATCAGCCCCAGCATTTT. Translated, it gives CAWSKNTGTGGYQPQHF.

This clone was detected a few times. The chain has TRBV29-1 and TRBJ1-1, with D possibly matching TRBD1 (6 bases). The ends were cut back, 7 bases at V and 1 base at J, with 13 bases in the middle. The CDR3 is made up of 13 amino acids. Germline assignment: CDR1 SQVTM and CDR2 ANQGSEA. This CDR3 reads CSGGRLPNTEAFF. CDR3 DNA sequence: TGCAGCGGGGGGCGGTTACCGAACACTGAAGCTTTCTTT.

This clone was observed a handful of times. The V call is TRBV28, the J call TRBJ2-3; TRBD2 agrees at 8 bases. The CDR3 covers 15 residues. The junction had 4 bases not matched to a gene; V was cut back by 5 bases and J by 0 bases. CDR1 is MDHEN, CDR2 SYDVKM, per germline. The CDR3 loop is CASSPSGPSTDTQYF. CDR3 nucleotides: TGTGCCAGCAGTCCTAGCGGGCCTAGCACAGATACGCAGTATTTT. The entire variable domain, with the rest obtained from reference TRBV28 and TRBJ2-3, is as follows: DVKVTQSSRYLVKRTGEKVFLECVQDMDHENMFWYRQDPGLGLRLIYFSYDVKMKEKGDIPEGYSVSREKKERFSLILESASTNQTSMYLCASSPSGPSTDTQYFGPGTRLTVL.

This clone showed up just a few times. The chain links TRBV28 to TRBJ2-7, with a weak D call TRBD1 (5 bases). This CDR3 is 15 amino acids long. V gave up 3 bases and J gave up 3 bases, with 15 bases separating them. The germline V gene has CDR1 MDHEN and CDR2 SYDVKM. The CDR3 DNA is TGTGCCAGCAGTTTGGTGGGCCCAGGGAACTACGAGCAGTACTTC. Translation gives CASSLVGPGNYEQYF.

This clone showed up just a few times. V usage is TRBV4-2 and J usage is TRBJ2-3, with 7 bases lining up with TRBD1. The CDR3 runs to 16 residues. Germline V lookup: CDR1 LGHNA, CDR2 YNFKEQ. V lost 4 bases to trimming and J lost 4 bases; unmatched junction nucleotides: 11. CDR3 nucleotide sequence: TGTGCCAGCAGCCCCGCCTCAGGGGGTAATGCAGATACGCAGTATTTT. It encodes CASSPASGGNADTQYF.

The rearrangement joins TRBV29-1 to TRBJ2-1; 10 nucleotides align to TRBD2. V shed 6 bases and J 9 bases; nucleotides not matched to a gene: 8. CDR1 and CDR2 from the germline V gene are SQVTM and ANQGSEA. CDR3 size: 13 residues. As DNA, the CDR3 is TGCAGCGTGCTCAGCGGGAGGGCCAGTGAGCAGTTCTTC. Encoded protein: CSVLSGRASEQFF.

There are a few counts of this clone. The CDR3 sequence: CASSLDTYHNEQFF. CDR3 nucleotides: TGTGCCAGCAGCTTAGACACGTACCACAATGAGCAGTTCTTC. The genes are TRBV7-3 and TRBJ2-1; D call uncertain. The CDR3 covers 14 residues. The V gene lost 2 bases and the J gene lost 5 bases, with 10 bases spanning the gap. CDR1 and CDR2 (germline): SGHTA, FQGTGA.

This chain connects TRBV29-1 to TRBJ2-1; D ambiguous. The CDR3 spans 15 residues. The germline V and J ends were trimmed by 4 bases and 0 bases, with 13 bases remaining between them. The germline V gene has CDR1 SQVTM and CDR2 ANQGSEA. CDR3 nucleotide sequence: TGCAGCGTTGGAATAGGCGCGGCCTCCTACAATGAGCAGTTCTTC. It translates to CSVGIGAASYNEQFF.